A selection of T cell receptor beta chains follows, all from one sample in a study of identical twins. In TCRdb, the 5' RACE reads were re-called with MiXCR into one record per CDR3 protein. The sample carries 1.5 million to 2 million distinct CDR3 sequences, around 29% recorded once. The source material was cord blood. Every receptor here comes from a newborn girl in good health. Each CDR3 is given without its conserved first and last residue. D genes are given only for firm matches.

>NA|13|TRBV5-1
ASSLGAPIADTQY
>TRBD1|15|TRBV24-1
ATSVLPWTGETYEQY
>TRBD2|13|TRBV20-1
SAAGTSGSQETQY
>TRBD2|13|TRBV13
ASSLGRGEKYEQY
>NA|13|TRBV10-3
AISESVNSGDTQY
>NA|13|TRBV4-2
ASSLGWGRNTEAF
>NA|11|TRBV27
ASSLFRLDTQY
>NA|14|TRBV19
ASRSGGARRNEKLF
>NA|12|TRBV7-2
ASSPRSLQHEQF
>NA|11|TRBV5-1
ASSIGGPDTQY
>TRBD2|16|TRBV5-1
ASSLVPASGGSSYEQY
>NA|12|TRBV14
ASSHDLRAKEQF
>TRBD1|13|TRBV7-2
ASSPRTGDNQPQH
>NA|15|TRBV24-1
ATSDCPGAGAREKLF
>TRBD2|15|TRBV28
ASRAVMRLAGVGEQF
>TRBD2|17|TRBV5-1
ASSLGSSGGLSSYNEQY
>NA|13|TRBV9
ASSVDGGAWNEQF
>NA|11|TRBV5-1
ASSLIGGDEAF
>NA|11|TRBV12-3/TRBV12-4
ASSLGLRAEQY
>TRBD1|12|TRBV7-2
ASSLSPGGETQY
>NA|11|TRBV7-6
ASSARMGQPQH
>TRBD2|12|TRBV20-1
SAYGGGSTDTQY